This is a list of T cell receptor beta chains from one sample in a study of T cell repertoires in cytomegalovirus infection. TCRdb called the reads again in MiXCR, with one record for every CDR3 protein. Altogether a few hundred thousand distinct CDR3 sequences are present, roughly 43% being singletons, with the ten largest covering around 50%. Their target antigens are unknown. The sample was cultured PBMCs, taken from culture after CMV antigen stimulation. The receptor set was obtained from a human donor in good health (CMV status not recorded). Some clones in this sample may be carry-over from other donors' samples. Each CDR3 is given with its conserved first and last residue. D genes are given only for firm matches. Expanded clones get a size class; other rows say once, few or many, or leave the size out.

v_gene	abundance	j_gene	d_gene	CDR3aa
TRBV6-6	-	TRBJ2-2	-	CASGGNSLSNTGELFF
TRBV4-1	few	TRBJ1-5	-	CASSQGGTQQPQHF
TRBV5-4	-	TRBJ1-5	-	CASSNHGMGSHQPQHF
TRBV4-1	-	TRBJ2-2	-	CASSQDRPRSGELFF
TRBV12-3/TRBV12-4	-	TRBJ1-2	-	CASSLGSRNYGYTF
TRBV6-2/TRBV6-3	few	TRBJ2-3	TRBD2	CASRKQLAGDADTQYF
TRBV7-2	-	TRBJ2-5	-	CASSTQGGGGETQYF
TRBV19	-	TRBJ2-2	TRBD2	CASRHALGLAGIYTGELFF
TRBV4-2	few	TRBJ2-3	-	CASSQDNRLESTDTQYF
TRBV4-1	-	TRBJ1-3	-	CASSPRFLSGNTIYF
TRBV7-8	-	TRBJ1-6	-	CASSSLKTGENSPLHF
TRBV7-6	-	TRBJ2-7	TRBD2	CASSLASGGLSPRYEQYF
TRBV7-2	few	TRBJ2-3	-	CASSIVFWRDQTTSTDTQYF
TRBV7-2	many	TRBJ2-7	TRBD2	CASSLQGTSWASSYEQYF